Shown below are 19 T cell receptor beta chains from a single sample sequenced in a study of blood T cell repertoires in COVID-19. The data were produced by immunoSEQ multiplex PCR, yet TCRdb's version contains in-frame clones alone and is incomplete. The table records approximately 70,000 clones, around four fifths of them present only once. The sample taken for sequencing was peripheral blood. These receptors came from a man aged 55-75 years with COVID-19, enrolled during active disease.

The chain links TRBV5-1 to TRBJ1-1, with 7 bases that match TRBD1. Germline CDR1 and CDR2: SGHRS and YFSETQ. V shed 5 bases, J shed 4 bases, and the junction held 5 bases outside the gene matches. The CDR3 runs 13 residues. DNA of the CDR3: TGCGCCAGCAGGTACGACAGGGCCACTGAAGCTTTCTTT. It codes for CASRYDRATEAFF.

This clone was seen repeatedly, ten times or more. The chain links TRBV9 to TRBJ2-1; D perhaps matches TRBD1 (6 bases). Germline V gene sequence: CDR1 SGDLS, CDR2 YYNGEE. The V end lost 0 bases, the J end lost 1 base, and 11 bases lay between the germline ends. The CDR3 has 16 amino acids. The CDR3 is CASSVDGGQSYNEQFF. The CDR3 bases are TGTGCCAGCAGCGTAGATGGGGGCCAATCCTACAATGAGCAGTTCTTC. The entire variable domain, with the rest obtained from reference TRBV9 and TRBJ2-1, is as follows: DSGVTQTPKHLITATGQRVTLRCSPRSGDLSVYWYQQSLDQGLQFLIQYYNGEERAKGNILERFSAQQFPDLHSELNLSSLELGDSALYFCASSVDGGQSYNEQFFGPGTRLTVL.

This clone has only one observation. This chain connects TRBV5-5 to TRBJ2-7; no clear D gene. The CDR3 contains 15 residues. V gave up 4 bases and J gave up 3 bases, with 17 bases separating them. Germline V gives CDR1 SGHKS, CDR2 YYEKEE (reference sequence). The CDR3 here is CASSPMQAVGYEQYF. CDR3 DNA: TGTGCCAGCAGCCCTATGCAGGCCGTGGGCTACGAGCAGTACTTC.

This chain links TRBV24-1 with TRBJ2-1; 9 positions agree with TRBD1. V was clipped by 1 base and J by 8 bases; unmatched bases: 5. There are 15 residues in the CDR3. Germline V gives CDR1 KGHDR, CDR2 SFDVKD. The CDR3 coding sequence is TGTGCCACCAGTGATTTACAGGGGGCAAAGGATGAGCAGTTCTTC. Protein: CATSDLQGAKDEQFF.

The chain joins TRBV9 to TRBJ2-3, with 7 bases fitting TRBD2. The junction had 10 bases not matched to a gene; V was cut back by 3 bases and J by 6 bases. The CDR3 is 15 amino acids. The germline V gene has CDR1 SGDLS and CDR2 YYNGEE. The CDR3 here is CASSARWASGDTQYF. Here the CDR3 DNA reads TGTGCCAGCAGCGCTAGATGGGCTAGCGGTGATACGCAGTATTTT.

The genes are TRBV4-1 and TRBJ2-1; 7 bases line up with TRBD2. The CDR3 runs 15 residues. J was trimmed by 9 bases and V by 1 base; bases with no gene match: 9. CDR1 and CDR2 from the germline V gene are MGHRA and YSYEKL. In nucleotides, the CDR3 is TGCGCCAGCAGCCAAGGGGTGGCGGGAGTCGGTGAGCAGTTCTTC. Translating it yields CASSQGVAGVGEQFF.

This chain links TRBV6-2 or TRBV6-3 with TRBJ1-4; D is uncertain. CDR3 length: 15 residues. Germline CDR1 reads MNHEY; CDR2 reads SVGEGT. Trimming removed 6 bases at V and 0 bases at J, with 11 bases between. CDR3 DNA: TGTGCCAGCAGCCACCCCCGGGCAACTAATGAAAAACTGTTTTTT. Its protein is CASSHPRATNEKLFF.

V and J are TRBV9 and TRBJ2-3; perhaps TRBD2 as D (6 bases). This CDR3 spans 14 amino acids. Germline V CDR1 and CDR2: SGDLS, YYNGEE. V was clipped by 6 bases and J by 1 base, with 12 bases between them. Here the CDR3 DNA reads TGTGCCAGCAACCCGGGACTCCGCACAGATACGCAGTATTTT. Residues: CASNPGLRTDTQYF.

V is TRBV11-3 and J is TRBJ2-2; D possibly corresponds to TRBD2 (7 bases). There are 16 residues in the CDR3. Germline V gene sequence: CDR1 SGHNT, CDR2 YENEEA. Trimming stripped 4 bases from V and 2 bases from J, with 14 bases between. CDR3 protein: CASSSPGGRNTGELFF. The DNA for the CDR3 is TGTGCCAGCAGCTCTCCGGGGGGCCGTAACACCGGGGAGCTGTTTTTT.

This chain links TRBV29-1 with TRBJ1-1; 7 nucleotides agree with TRBD1. The length of the CDR3 is 13 residues. After removal of 5 bases from V and 1 base from J, the junction contained 4 bases not matched to a gene. Germline lookup yields CDR1 SQVTM and CDR2 ANQGSEA. The CDR3 region is CSVLGQRNTEAFF. Written as DNA, the CDR3 is TGCAGCGTTCTGGGACAGCGGAACACTGAAGCTTTCTTT.

Note on this clone: A junction end diverges from the germline sequence, so it may reflect a read error. The CDR3 DNA sequence: TGTGCCAGCAAAGAATCCCCGGGACAGGGTAACTTC. Its protein is CASKESPGQGNF. The rearrangement uses TRBV2 and TRBJ2-7; TRBD1 aligns across 9 bases. This CDR3 spans 12 amino acids. Per germline, CDR1 SNHLY and CDR2 FYNNEI.

The rearrangement links TRBV7-3 to TRBJ1-1; D gene unclear. The CDR3 totals 15 residues. CDR1 is SGHTA and CDR2 is FQGTGA in the germline V gene. Trimming pared 2 bases from V and 1 base from J, leaving 11 bases between. CDR3 DNA sequence: TGTGCCAGCAGCTTACTGGCGGCTACGAACACTGAAGCTTTCTTT. It translates to CASSLLAATNTEAFF.

The rearrangement joins TRBV7-9 to TRBJ1-2, with TRBD1 as a possible D gene (6 bases). CDR1 and CDR2 (germline): SEHNR, FQNEAQ (reference sequence). The CDR3 covers 15 residues. V dropped 4 bases and J dropped 3 bases, with 15 bases sitting between them. The CDR3 bases are TGTGCCAGCAGCTCCACCAGCTGGACAGACTATGGCTACACCTTC. Translated: CASSSTSWTDYGYTF. The full variable domain, in which reference TRBV7-9 and TRBJ1-2 provide the parts outside the CDR3, is DTGVSQNPRHKITKRGQNVTFRCDPISEHNRLYWYRQTLGQGPEFLTYFQNEAQLEKSRLLSDRFSAERPKGSFSTLEIQRTEQGDSAMYLCASSSTSWTDYGYTFGSGTRLTVV.

There are a few counts of this clone. The gene calls are TRBV3-1 (or the pseudogene TRBV3-2) and TRBJ1-5; the D is unclear. CDR1 and CDR2 from the germline V gene are LGHDT and YNNKEL (reference sequence). This CDR3 comprises 15 residues. Trimming took off 0 bases at V and 3 bases at J, with 9 bases between the two ends. The CDR3 nucleotides are TGTGCCAGCAGCCAAGATCTTGCGGTCAATCAGCCCCAGCATTTT. This codes for CASSQDLAVNQPQHF.

This chain links TRBV9 with TRBJ1-6, with 9 nucleotides matching TRBD1. The CDR3 has 16 amino acids. Trimming at V came to 3 bases and at J to 10 bases, leaving 11 bases not matched to a gene. Germline loops: CDR1 SGDLS, CDR2 YYNGEE. The CDR3 nucleotides are TGTGCCAGCAGCGCCGACCTACAGGGGGCAGGGTCACCCCTCCACTTT. Amino acids: CASSADLQGAGSPLHF.

This clone has more than one count but fewer than ten. The chain couples TRBV6-5 to TRBJ2-7, with TRBD1 identical over 7 bases. V trimming: 5 bases; J trimming: 0 bases; junction bases outside the gene matches: 4. Per the germline V gene, CDR1 is MNHEY and CDR2 is SVGAGI. There are 14 residues in the CDR3. The CDR3 is CASSPGTVSYEQYF. The CDR3 bases are TGTGCCAGCAGTCCCGGGACAGTCTCCTACGAGCAGTACTTC.

The gene calls are TRBV5-1 and TRBJ2-2; the D gene is possibly TRBD2 (5 bases). Trimming took 0 bases from V and 1 from J, leaving 10 bases between them. Germline CDR1 SGHRS, CDR2 YFSETQ. The CDR3 length is 16 residues. Here the CDR3 reads CASSLGEHLNTGELFF. CDR3 sequence (DNA): TGCGCCAGCAGCTTGGGGGAGCATTTGAACACCGGGGAGCTGTTTTTT.

This clone was detected only a few times. V usage is TRBV28 and J usage is TRBJ1-6; 7 bases match TRBD1. CDR1 is MDHEN, CDR2 SYDVKM, per germline. There are 15 residues in the CDR3. V was clipped by 4 bases and J by 10 bases; unmatched bases: 10. The CDR3, as DNA: TGTGCCAGCAGTTCGGCGACACAGGGGAAATCACCCCTCCACTTT. Translated: CASSSATQGKSPLHF.

The V gene is TRBV7-6, the J gene TRBJ1-2; maybe TRBD1 (6 bases). Germline V lookup: CDR1 SGHVS, CDR2 FNYEAQ. There are 13 residues in the CDR3. V was clipped by 5 bases and J by 1 base, with 8 bases between them. The CDR3 here is CASSQQGNYGYTF. The CDR3 DNA is TGTGCCAGCAGCCAACAGGGTAACTATGGCTACACCTTC.